The 15 T cell receptor beta chains presented below share a single source sample, sequenced in a study of blood T cell repertoires in COVID-19. Only in-frame clones appear in the TCRdb table, and some are missing; sequencing was by immunoSEQ multiplex PCR. The sample carries some 70,000 clones, 70% to 90% recorded once. Input material: peripheral blood. Receptor source: a woman between 50 and 59 years old with COVID-19, enrolled during active disease.

This clone was counted between two and nine times. The chain links TRBV6-1 to TRBJ1-6; D is possibly TRBD1 (5 bases). V gave up 3 bases and J gave up 9 bases, with 15 bases separating them. The V gene's germline CDR1 is MNHNS and CDR2 SASEGT. The CDR3 has 15 amino acids. The CDR3 here is CASSDLGQGVSPLHF. In DNA, the CDR3 is TGTGCCAGCAGTGATTTAGGTCAGGGTGTTTCACCCCTCCACTTT.

This chain joins TRBV12-5 and TRBJ1-1; TRBD1 is a possible D gene (5 bases). V was trimmed by 1 base and J by 4 bases, leaving 7 bases between them. The CDR3 covers 13 residues. The germline V gene encodes CDR1 LGHNT and CDR2 FRNRAP. Written as DNA, the CDR3 is TGTGCTAGTGGTTTGGCAGGGATCACTGAAGCTTTCTTT. Translation: CASGLAGITEAFF.

The chain couples TRBV30 to TRBJ1-1, with D unclear. In germline, CDR1 is GTSNPN, CDR2 SVGIG (reference sequence). CDR3 length: 17 amino acids. The V and J ends lost 2 bases and 4 bases respectively, with 23 bases between them. The CDR3 protein is CAWSPPRFLMRGTEAFF. In DNA form, the CDR3 reads TGTGCCTGGAGTCCCCCTCGGTTCCTCATGCGGGGCACTGAAGCTTTCTTT.

V usage is TRBV21-1 and J usage is TRBJ2-7; the table's TRBD2 call for D was not verified on the DNA. TRBV21-1 constitutes a pseudogene. The CDR3 has 15 residues. The DNA of the CDR3 is TGTGCCAGCAGCAAAAGGAGCGGGAGATTGTACGAGCAGTACTTC. Its translation: CASSKRSGRLYEQYF.

This clone came up a few times. This chain links TRBV15 with TRBJ2-5, with D tentatively TRBD2 (6 bases). CDR3 length: 16 residues. Trimming cost V 0 bases and J 5 bases, with 16 bases left between them. Germline V gene sequence: CDR1 LNHNV, CDR2 YYDKDF (reference sequence). Here the CDR3 DNA reads TGTGCCACCAGCAGAGAGGGAAGCGGGCGGGTGGAGACCCAGTACTTC. Encoded protein: CATSREGSGRVETQYF.

The V call is TRBV7-2, the J call TRBJ1-1; D uncertain. With 1 base removed from V and 7 bases from J, the gap between germline ends came to 7 bases. The CDR3 contains 12 residues. Germline values: CDR1 SGHTA, CDR2 FQGNSA. Written as DNA, the CDR3 is TGTGCCAGCAGCTTAGGGGCGCTTGAAGCTTTCTTT. Amino acid sequence: CASSLGALEAFF. Based on the CDR3 plus reference TRBV7-2 and TRBJ1-1, the full variable domain is GAGVSQSPSNKVTEKGKDVELRCDPISGHTALYWYRQSLGQGLEFLIYFQGNSAPDKSGLPSDRFSAERTGGSVSTLTIQRTQQEDSAVYLCASSLGALEAFFGQGTRLTVV.

This chain connects TRBV14 to TRBJ2-3; D gene uncertain. Germline assignment: CDR1 SGHDN and CDR2 FVKESK. CDR3 size: 15 residues. V was pared by 5 bases and J by 0 bases, with 12 bases between. The CDR3 DNA is TGTGCCAGCAGCTGGGCCCCAACTAGCACAGATACGCAGTATTTT. Translation: CASSWAPTSTDTQYF.

The chain recombines TRBV4-1 with TRBJ1-6; D gene unclear. Per the germline V gene, CDR1 is MGHRA and CDR2 is YSYEKL. V shed 0 bases and J shed 1 base, with 10 bases lying between them. This CDR3 contains 17 residues. CDR3 amino acids: CASSQETARSYNSPLHF. The DNA of the CDR3 is TGCGCCAGCAGCCAAGAAACAGCCCGGTCCTATAATTCACCCCTCCACTTT.

The V gene is TRBV6-6, the J gene TRBJ2-1; 10 bases align to TRBD2. The CDR3 runs to 16 residues. The junction had 11 bases not matched to a gene; V was cut back by 2 bases and J by 10 bases. Germline loops: CDR1 MNHNY, CDR2 SVGAGI (reference sequence). The CDR3 protein is CASSYRASGRGREQFF. CDR3 sequence (DNA): TGTGCCAGCAGTTACAGGGCTAGCGGGAGAGGTAGAGAGCAGTTCTTC.

This clone turned up a few times. The rearrangement joins TRBV11-2 to TRBJ2-1; 8 bases are a match to TRBD2. V lost 2 bases, J lost 4 bases, and 7 bases stayed unmatched. There are 16 residues in the CDR3. Per germline, CDR1 SGHAT and CDR2 FQNNGV. CDR3 DNA sequence: TGTGCCAGCAGCTTATTACGCGGGAGGAGGTACAATGAGCAGTTCTTC. Protein: CASSLLRGRRYNEQFF. The full variable domain, with the rest looked up from reference TRBV11-2 and TRBJ2-1, is EAGVAQSPRYKIIEKRQSVAFWCNPISGHATLYWYQQILGQGPKLLIQFQNNGVVDDSQLPKDRFSAERLKGVDSTLKIQPAKLEDSAVYLCASSLLRGRRYNEQFFGPGTRLTVL.

This chain connects TRBV5-1 to TRBJ2-1; D is uncertain. The CDR3 covers 16 residues. In germline, CDR1 is SGHRS, CDR2 YFSETQ. V shed 1 base and J shed 4 bases, with 15 bases lying between them. CDR3 amino acids: CASSLFTLALYNEQFF. In nucleotides, the CDR3 is TGCGCCAGCAGCTTGTTCACTCTTGCCCTATACAATGAGCAGTTCTTC.

The chain links TRBV11-2 to TRBJ1-5; 7 bases agree with TRBD1. The CDR3 contains 14 residues. Germline V gives CDR1 SGHAT, CDR2 FQNNGV. V gave up 3 bases and J gave up 4 bases; unmatched junction bases: 3. The CDR3 spells CASSLDRSNQPQHF. Written as DNA, the CDR3 is TGTGCCAGCAGCTTGGACAGGTCTAATCAGCCCCAGCATTTT.

The chain has TRBV6-1 and TRBJ2-3; a weak D match, TRBD2 (5 bases). CDR1 MNHNS and CDR2 SASEGT come from the germline V gene. Between the trimmed V and J ends, which lost 3 bases and 0 bases, there was a span of 7 bases. The CDR3 covers 14 residues. The CDR3 sequence: CASSDLASTDTQYF. The DNA of the CDR3 is TGTGCCAGCAGTGACCTAGCCAGCACAGATACGCAGTATTTT.

The V gene is TRBV24-1, the J gene TRBJ1-1; D remains ambiguous. The CDR3 is 13 amino acids. Per germline, CDR1 KGHDR and CDR2 SFDVKD. V was shortened by 8 bases and J by 3 bases, with 12 bases between the two germline ends. The CDR3 is CATTLHPYTEAFF. CDR3 bases: TGTGCCACCACTTTACACCCGTACACTGAAGCTTTCTTT.

The V gene is TRBV5-1, the J gene TRBJ2-5; 11 positions agree with TRBD2. Germline CDR1 SGHRS, CDR2 YFSETQ. This CDR3 has 14 amino acids. J was trimmed by 5 bases and V by 7 bases; bases with no gene match: 7. The CDR3 bases are TGCGCCAGCGGGGTAGCGGGAGGGTCGGAGACCCAGTACTTC. Translation: CASGVAGGSETQYF.